The clone carrying this T cell receptor beta chain appeared a few times. This entry comes from a study of T-cell reconstitution after alpha-beta-depleted transplantation in children. This CDR3 has 17 residues. V lost 0 bases, J lost 6 bases, and 10 bases stayed unmatched. CDR1 and CDR2 from the germline V gene are SGHTA and FQGNSA. Unique molecular identifiers were built into the TCRbeta library. TCRdb independently ran MiXCR on the PCR reads; one entry per CDR3 protein. This table holds roughly 610,000 distinct CDR3 sequences, about 10% found once. V and J are TRBV7-2 and TRBJ2-3, with 9 positions matching TRBD2. The receptor was isolated from a human donor who donated a stem cell graft to a child with acute myeloid leukemia. The sequenced sample was PBMCs from the stem cell graft donor, obtained from the stem cell graft. This chain's CDR3 is CASSLAGRSGRSDTQYF. The CDR3 DNA sequence: TGTGCCAGCAGCTTAGCGGGCCGGAGCGGGAGGTCGGATACGCAGTATTTT.